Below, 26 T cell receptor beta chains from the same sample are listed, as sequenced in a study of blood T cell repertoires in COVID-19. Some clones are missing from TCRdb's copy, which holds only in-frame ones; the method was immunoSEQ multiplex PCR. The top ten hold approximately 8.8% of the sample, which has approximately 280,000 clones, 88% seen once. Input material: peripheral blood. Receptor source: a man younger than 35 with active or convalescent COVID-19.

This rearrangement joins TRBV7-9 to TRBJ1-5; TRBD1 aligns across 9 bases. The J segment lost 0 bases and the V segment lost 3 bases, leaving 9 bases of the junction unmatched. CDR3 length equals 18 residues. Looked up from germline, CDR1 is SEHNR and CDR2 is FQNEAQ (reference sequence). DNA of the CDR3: TGTGCCAGCAGCTTGGGACAGGGAGTTGAGAATAGCAATCAGCCCCAGCATTTT. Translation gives CASSLGQGVENSNQPQHF.

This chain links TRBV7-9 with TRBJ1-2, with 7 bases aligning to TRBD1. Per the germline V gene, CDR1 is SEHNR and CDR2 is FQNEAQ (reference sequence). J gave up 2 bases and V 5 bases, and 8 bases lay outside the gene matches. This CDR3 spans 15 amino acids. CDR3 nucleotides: TGTGCCAGCAGCAAACGACAGGGCCCGAACTATGGCTACACCTTC. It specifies CASSKRQGPNYGYTF. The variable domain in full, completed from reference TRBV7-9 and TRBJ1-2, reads DTGVSQNPRHKITKRGQNVTFRCDPISEHNRLYWYRQTLGQGPEFLTYFQNEAQLEKSRLLSDRFSAERPKGSFSTLEIQRTEQGDSAMYLCASSKRQGPNYGYTFGSGTRLTVV.

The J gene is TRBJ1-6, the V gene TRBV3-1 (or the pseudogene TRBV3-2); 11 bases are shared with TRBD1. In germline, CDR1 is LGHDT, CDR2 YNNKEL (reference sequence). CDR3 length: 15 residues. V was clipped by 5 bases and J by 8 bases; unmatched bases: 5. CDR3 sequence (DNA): TGTGCCAGCAGCGCCCGGGACAGGGGGTATTCACCCCTCCACTTT. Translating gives CASSARDRGYSPLHF.

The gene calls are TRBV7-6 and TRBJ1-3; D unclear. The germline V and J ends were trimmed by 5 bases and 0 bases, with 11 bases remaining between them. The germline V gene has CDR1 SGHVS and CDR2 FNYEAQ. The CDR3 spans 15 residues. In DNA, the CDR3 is TGTGCCAGCAGCACTGACACGAGCTCTGGAAACACCATATATTTT. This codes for CASSTDTSSGNTIYF.

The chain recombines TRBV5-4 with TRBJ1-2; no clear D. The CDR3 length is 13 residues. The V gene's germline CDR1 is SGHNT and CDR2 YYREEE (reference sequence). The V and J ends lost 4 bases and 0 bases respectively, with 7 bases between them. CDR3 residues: CASSVETNYGYTF. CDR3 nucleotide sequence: TGTGCCAGCAGCGTTGAGACTAACTATGGCTACACCTTC.

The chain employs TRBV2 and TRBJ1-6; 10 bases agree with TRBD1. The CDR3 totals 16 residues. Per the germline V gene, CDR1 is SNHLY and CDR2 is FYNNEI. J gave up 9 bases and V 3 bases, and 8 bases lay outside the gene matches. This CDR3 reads CASSDPGQGSGSPLHF. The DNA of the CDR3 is TGTGCCAGCAGTGACCCGGGACAGGGGAGCGGTTCACCCCTCCACTTT.

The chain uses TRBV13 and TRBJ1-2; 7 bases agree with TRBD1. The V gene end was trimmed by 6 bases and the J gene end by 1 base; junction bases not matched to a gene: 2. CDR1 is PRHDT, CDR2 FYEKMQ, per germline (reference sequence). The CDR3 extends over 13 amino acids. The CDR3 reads CASRDRLNYGYTF. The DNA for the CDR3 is TGTGCCAGCAGGGACAGGCTTAACTATGGCTACACCTTC.

CDR3 nucleotide sequence: TGTGCCACCAGTGATTCCTTCACCGGGGAGCTGTTTTTT. As protein: CATSDSFTGELFF. This chain uses TRBV24-1 with TRBJ2-2, with unresolved D. The ends were cut back, 2 bases at V and 4 bases at J, with 4 bases in the middle. This CDR3 has 13 amino acids. CDR1 is KGHDR and CDR2 is SFDVKD in the germline V gene.

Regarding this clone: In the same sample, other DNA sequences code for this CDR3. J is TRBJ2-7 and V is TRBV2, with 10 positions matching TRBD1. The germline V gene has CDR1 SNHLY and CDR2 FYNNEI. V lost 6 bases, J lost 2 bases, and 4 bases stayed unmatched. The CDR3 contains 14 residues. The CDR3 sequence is CASRPGQGTYEQYF. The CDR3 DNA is TGTGCCAGCAGACCGGGACAGGGGACCTACGAGCAGTACTTC. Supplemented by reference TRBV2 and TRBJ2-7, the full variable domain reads EPEVTQTPSHQVTQMGQEVILRCVPISNHLYFYWYRQILGQKVEFLVSFYNNEISEKSEIFDDQFSVERPDGSNFTLKIRSTKLEDSAMYFCASRPGQGTYEQYFGPGTRLTVT.

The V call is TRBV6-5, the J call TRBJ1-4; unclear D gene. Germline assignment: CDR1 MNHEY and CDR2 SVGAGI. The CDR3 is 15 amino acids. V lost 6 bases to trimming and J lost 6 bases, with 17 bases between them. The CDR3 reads CASSKRVKRDEKLFF. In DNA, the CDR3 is TGTGCCAGCAGCAAACGGGTGAAGAGGGATGAAAAACTGTTTTTT.

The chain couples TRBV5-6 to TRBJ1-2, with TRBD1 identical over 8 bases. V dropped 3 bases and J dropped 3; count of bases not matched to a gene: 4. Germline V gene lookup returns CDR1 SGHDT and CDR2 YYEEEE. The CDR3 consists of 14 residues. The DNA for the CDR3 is TGTGCCAGCAGCTCCACAGGGGGATACTATGGCTACACCTTC. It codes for CASSSTGGYYGYTF.

The CDR3 DNA reads as TGTGCCATCAGCGACCGCGTTACGGGGAACGATCGTCGAGACTATGGCTACACCTTC. Its translation: CAISDRVTGNDRRDYGYTF. This rearrangement joins TRBV10-3 to TRBJ1-2; D not certain. Trimming cost V 6 bases and J 3 bases, with 29 bases left between them. This CDR3 has 19 amino acids. CDR1 is ENHRY and CDR2 is SYGVKD in the germline V gene.

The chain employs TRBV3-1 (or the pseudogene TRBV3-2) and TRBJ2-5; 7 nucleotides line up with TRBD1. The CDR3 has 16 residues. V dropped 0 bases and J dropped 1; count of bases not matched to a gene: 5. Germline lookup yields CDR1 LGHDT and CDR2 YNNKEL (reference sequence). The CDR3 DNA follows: TGTGCCAGCAGCCAAGAAGTAGGGGGCTTCCAAGAGACCCAGTACTTC. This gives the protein CASSQEVGGFQETQYF.

In DNA, the CDR3 is TGTGCCAGCAGCTTGTACCGGGACAGCCTACAAGAGACCCAGTACTTC. This translates into CASSLYRDSLQETQYF. V gene TRBV5-6 combines with J gene TRBJ2-5; 7 nucleotides agree with TRBD1. There are 16 residues in the CDR3. With 1 base clipped from V and 2 bases from J, the junction kept 8 bases outside the gene matches. Germline V gene data show CDR1 as SGHDT and CDR2 as YYEEEE.

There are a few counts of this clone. The CDR3 protein is CASSERDETGYGYTF. The CDR3, as DNA: TGTGCCAGCAGTGAGCGGGATGAGACAGGGTATGGCTACACCTTC. The chain combines TRBV6-1 with TRBJ1-2; TRBD1 matches 7 bases. CDR3 length: 15 residues. The germline gives CDR1 MNHNS, CDR2 SASEGT. Germline trimming cut 3 bases from V and 5 bases from J; bases unmatched to any gene: 9.

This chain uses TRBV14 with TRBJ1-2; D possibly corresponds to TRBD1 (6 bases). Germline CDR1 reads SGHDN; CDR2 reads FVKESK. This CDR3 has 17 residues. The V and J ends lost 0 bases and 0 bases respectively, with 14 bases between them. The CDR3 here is CASSQDFRDIANYGYTF. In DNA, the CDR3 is TGTGCCAGCAGCCAAGATTTCCGGGACATTGCTAACTATGGCTACACCTTC.

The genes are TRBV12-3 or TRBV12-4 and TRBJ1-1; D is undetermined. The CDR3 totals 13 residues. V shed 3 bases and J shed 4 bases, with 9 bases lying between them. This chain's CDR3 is CASSLSTATEAFF. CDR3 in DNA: TGTGCCAGCAGTTTGAGCACAGCCACTGAAGCTTTCTTT.

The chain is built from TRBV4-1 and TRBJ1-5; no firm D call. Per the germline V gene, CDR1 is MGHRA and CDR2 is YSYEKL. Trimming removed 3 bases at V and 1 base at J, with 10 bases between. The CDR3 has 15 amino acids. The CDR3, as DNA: TGCGCCAGCAGCCACGGAGGATCCAGCAATCAGCCCCAGCATTTT. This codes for CASSHGGSSNQPQHF.

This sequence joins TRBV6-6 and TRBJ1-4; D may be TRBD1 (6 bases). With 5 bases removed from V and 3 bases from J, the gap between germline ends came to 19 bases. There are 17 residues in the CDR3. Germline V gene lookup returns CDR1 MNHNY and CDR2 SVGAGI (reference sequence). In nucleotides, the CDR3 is TGTGCCAGCAGTCTCGGACAGAGGGCTGGCGCTAATGAAAAACTGTTTTTT. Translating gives CASSLGQRAGANEKLFF.

Written as DNA, the CDR3 is TGTGCCAGCAGCGAAGGGGCTGCAGTAGAGACCCAGTACTTC. This translates into CASSEGAAVETQYF. The chain links TRBV5-8 to TRBJ2-5; tentative D call: TRBD1 (5 bases). This CDR3 is 14 amino acids long. CDR1 and CDR2 (germline): SGHTS, YDEGEE. V lost 4 bases and J 4 bases, leaving 14 bases between the germline ends.

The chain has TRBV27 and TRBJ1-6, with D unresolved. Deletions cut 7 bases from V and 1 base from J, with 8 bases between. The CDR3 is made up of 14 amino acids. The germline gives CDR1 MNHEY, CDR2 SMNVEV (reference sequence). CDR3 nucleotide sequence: TGTGCCAGCACCCGGGTTTCCTATAATTCACCCCTCCACTTT. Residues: CASTRVSYNSPLHF.

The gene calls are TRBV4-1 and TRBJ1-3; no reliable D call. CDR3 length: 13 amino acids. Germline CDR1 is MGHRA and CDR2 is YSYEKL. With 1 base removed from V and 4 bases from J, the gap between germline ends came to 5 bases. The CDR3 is CASSQVVGNTIYF. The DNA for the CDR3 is TGCGCCAGCAGCCAAGTCGTAGGAAACACCATATATTTT.

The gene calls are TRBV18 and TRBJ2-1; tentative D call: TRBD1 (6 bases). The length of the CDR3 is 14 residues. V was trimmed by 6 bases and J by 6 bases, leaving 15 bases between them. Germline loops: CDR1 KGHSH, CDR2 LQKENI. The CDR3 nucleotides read TGTGCCAGCTCCCTCCTCCCAGGGGTCAATGAGCAGTTCTTC. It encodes CASSLLPGVNEQFF.

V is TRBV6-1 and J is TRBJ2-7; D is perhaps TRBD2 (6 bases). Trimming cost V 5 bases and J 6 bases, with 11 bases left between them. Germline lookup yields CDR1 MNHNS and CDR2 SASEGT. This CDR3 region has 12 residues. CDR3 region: CASSYRRVEQYF. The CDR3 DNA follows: TGTGCCAGCAGTTATAGGAGGGTCGAGCAGTACTTC.

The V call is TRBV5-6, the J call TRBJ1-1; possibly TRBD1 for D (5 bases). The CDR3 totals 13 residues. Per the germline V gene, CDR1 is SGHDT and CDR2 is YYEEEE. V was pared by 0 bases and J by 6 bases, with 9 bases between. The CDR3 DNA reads TGTGCCAGCAGCTTGGAGTGGGGCTCTGAAGCTTTCTTT. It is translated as CASSLEWGSEAFF. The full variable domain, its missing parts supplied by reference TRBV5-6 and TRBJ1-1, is DAGVTQSPTHLIKTRGQQVTLRCSPKSGHDTVSWYQQALGQGPQFIFQYYEEEERQRGNFPDRFSGHQFPNYSSELNVNALLLGDSALYLCASSLEWGSEAFFGQGTRLTVV.

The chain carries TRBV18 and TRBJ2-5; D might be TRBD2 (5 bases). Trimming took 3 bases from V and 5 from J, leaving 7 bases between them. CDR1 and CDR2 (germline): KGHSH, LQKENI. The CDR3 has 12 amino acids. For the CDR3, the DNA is TGTGCCAGCTCACCTTCGGGGGAGACCCAGTACTTC. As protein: CASSPSGETQYF.